What follows are 25 T cell receptor beta chains derived from one specimen sequenced in a study of T cells in Graves' hyperthyroidism and ophthalmopathy. There were TCR beta CDR3 regions amplified from RNA transcripts. A set of HTBI primers served as the primers for a first-round RT-PCR of the TCR CDR3. Each CDR3 protein is one row after TCRdb ran MiXCR on the multiplex PCR reads. The data contain a few hundred thousand distinct CDR3 sequences, around 18% of them singletons. Sequenced: blood. The receptors come from a man between 18 and 29 years old with Graves' ophthalmopathy.

This chain uses TRBV25-1 with TRBJ2-7; D unresolved. V lost 4 bases and J 3 bases, leaving 25 bases between the germline ends. The length of the CDR3 is 18 residues. The germline gives CDR1 MGHDK, CDR2 SYGVNS. CDR3 bases: TGTGCCAGCAGTGTTTGGCCGCGTCGGAATAGGACCGACTACGAGCAGTACTTC. This encodes CASSVWPRRNRTDYEQYF.

This clonotype showed up just once. V gene TRBV13 combines with J gene TRBJ2-6, with 9 bases that match TRBD1. The V segment lost 3 bases and the J segment 2 bases; nucleotides outside the gene matches: 5. This CDR3 is 17 amino acids long. Germline V CDR1 and CDR2: PRHDT, FYEKMQ (reference sequence). The DNA for the CDR3 is TGTGCCAGCAGCTTCGGGACAGGGATTGCTGGGGCCAACGTCCTGACTTTC. It yields the protein CASSFGTGIAGANVLTF.

This clonotype was observed many times. The chain recombines TRBV6-2 or TRBV6-3 with TRBJ2-3; 7 positions agree with TRBD2. Losses at the gene ends were 6 bases for V and 5 bases for J; bases not matched to a gene: 8. Per the germline V gene, CDR1 is MNHEY and CDR2 is SVGEGT. The CDR3 loop spans 14 amino acids. CDR3 amino acids: CASSRGLSGDTQYF. Written as DNA, the CDR3 is TGTGCCAGCAGCCGGGGACTATCAGGAGATACGCAGTATTTT.

Turning to this clonotype: The junction and the germline gene differ at one end; a read error may be behind it. The chain recombines TRBV28 with TRBJ1-5, with a possible D match to TRBD1 (5 bases). The CDR3 has 15 amino acids. Per germline, CDR1 MDHEN and CDR2 SYDVKM. The CDR3 here is CASSRRGGGNHPQHF. For the CDR3, the DNA is TGTGCCAGCAGCCGCCGTGGGGGAGGCAATCACCCCCAGCATTTT.

On this clonotype: A much larger clonotype is one base distant, so this may be a read error. V and J are TRBV12-3 or TRBV12-4 and TRBJ1-1, with D perhaps matching TRBD1 (5 bases). This CDR3 is built from 12 residues. Trimming removed 7 bases at V and 4 bases at J, with 10 bases between. The CDR3 spells CASTLGGTEAFF. DNA of the CDR3: TGTGCCAGCACCTTGGGGGGCACTGAAGCTTTCTTT.

This clonotype was recorded at least ten times. The CDR3: CASSYSIASGTDTQYF. CDR3 DNA sequence: TGTGCCAGCAGTTACTCGATAGCTAGCGGGACAGATACGCAGTATTTT. The gene calls are TRBV6-5 and TRBJ2-3; 8 bases fit TRBD2. The CDR3 consists of 16 residues. Looked up from germline, CDR1 is MNHEY and CDR2 is SVGAGI. The junction had 5 bases not matched to a gene; V was cut back by 0 bases and J by 3 bases.

Ten or more counts support this clonotype. V gene TRBV2 combines with J gene TRBJ1-2; D perhaps matches TRBD1 (5 bases). The germline gives CDR1 SNHLY, CDR2 FYNNEI. The CDR3 has 13 residues. Trimming stripped 4 bases from V and 3 bases from J, with 9 bases between. CDR3 region: CASSGGDHYGYTF. CDR3 sequence (DNA): TGTGCCAGCAGTGGGGGGGACCACTATGGCTACACCTTC.

This clonotype was seen at least ten times. This sequence joins TRBV2 and TRBJ2-2; D perhaps matches TRBD1 (5 bases). Trimming removed 7 bases at V and 1 base at J, with 16 bases between. Germline assignment: CDR1 SNHLY and CDR2 FYNNEI. This CDR3 has 16 amino acids. CDR3 in DNA: TGTGCCAGCATAGAAGCAGGGCCTAAGAACACCGGGGAGCTGTTTTTT. Its protein is CASIEAGPKNTGELFF.

The CDR3 sequence: CSARQTGGPQPQHF. CDR3 nucleotides: TGCAGTGCTAGACAGACAGGGGGGCCACAGCCCCAGCATTTT. The V and J genes are TRBV20-1 and TRBJ1-5; 9 bases agree with TRBD1. There are 14 residues in the CDR3. The germline CDR1 and CDR2 sequences are DFQATT and SNEGSKA (reference sequence). Trimming at V came to 2 bases and at J to 7 bases, leaving 6 bases not matched to a gene.

In its sample, this clonotype was seen once. A much larger clone sits a single nucleotide away, making a read error possible. The J gene is TRBJ2-1, the V gene TRBV9; D uncertain. The V gene's germline CDR1 is SGDLS and CDR2 YYNGEE. The CDR3 consists of 12 residues. V shed 4 bases and J shed 6 bases, with 8 bases lying between them. The CDR3: CASSRSINEQFF. CDR3 nucleotides: TGTGCCAGCAGCCGTTCAATCAATGAGCAGTTCTTC.

The V and J genes are TRBV7-9 and TRBJ2-5; 9 bases align to TRBD1. The germline gives CDR1 SEHNR, CDR2 FQNEAQ (reference sequence). The V gene end was trimmed by 5 bases and the J gene end by 5 bases; junction bases not matched to a gene: 12. The length of the CDR3 is 16 residues. This CDR3 reads CASSLDRDRARETQYF. As DNA, the CDR3 is TGTGCCAGCAGCCTAGATCGGGACAGGGCTCGGGAGACCCAGTACTTC.

V gene TRBV7-2 combines with J gene TRBJ1-2; 7 positions match TRBD1. CDR1 is SGHTA, CDR2 FQGNSA, per germline. The CDR3 is 14 amino acids. Unmatched junction bases numbered 12, after V lost 5 bases and J lost 9 bases. The DNA for the CDR3 is TGTGCCAGCAGCCCCCAACGACAGGGTGGGAGCTACACCTTC. Translating it yields CASSPQRQGGSYTF.

This clonotype was counted ten times or more. The chain recombines TRBV12-3 or TRBV12-4 with TRBJ2-7; 9 bases line up with TRBD1. CDR3 size: 15 residues. Trimming removed 7 bases from V and 3 bases from J; junction bases left unmatched: 10. For the CDR3, the DNA is TGTGCCAGCAATCAAGGGACAGGGCCCCACTACGAGCAGTACTTC. It codes for CASNQGTGPHYEQYF.

At least ten counts were recorded for this clonotype. The rearrangement joins TRBV7-9 to TRBJ2-1; 11 nucleotides align to TRBD2. The CDR3 runs 18 residues. Trimming removed 4 bases from V and 3 bases from J; junction bases left unmatched: 11. Germline CDR1 SEHNR, CDR2 FQNEAQ (reference sequence). CDR3 region: CASSSSVLSGGVYNEQFF. DNA of the CDR3: TGTGCCAGCAGCTCATCCGTTCTTAGCGGGGGGGTCTACAATGAGCAGTTCTTC.

This clonotype was seen at least ten times. The chain links TRBV20-1 to TRBJ1-2; D not certain. The CDR3 extends over 14 amino acids. Germline V gene data show CDR1 as DFQATT and CDR2 as SNEGSKA (reference sequence). Trimming took 5 bases from V and 1 from J, leaving 14 bases between them. Here the CDR3 DNA reads TGCAGTGCTCCCCTCGGGAATAGTAACTATGGCTACACCTTC. Protein: CSAPLGNSNYGYTF.

The chain recombines TRBV6-1 with TRBJ1-1; D is ambiguous. Trimming took off 6 bases at V and 4 bases at J, with 9 bases between the two ends. From germline, CDR1 is MNHNS and CDR2 SASEGT. The CDR3 length is 12 residues. The CDR3 loop reads CASSFEGTEAFF. Written as DNA, the CDR3 is TGTGCCAGCAGCTTTGAGGGCACTGAAGCTTTCTTT.

This clonotype was detected many times. The V call is TRBV28, the J call TRBJ2-7; D remains ambiguous. The CDR3 extends over 15 amino acids. CDR1 MDHEN and CDR2 SYDVKM come from the germline V gene. V lost 7 bases, J lost 0 bases, and 16 bases lay in between. The DNA of the CDR3 is TGTGCCAGCACTTCTTCAATACGCATCTCCTACGAGCAGTACTTC. Amino acids: CASTSSIRISYEQYF.

This clonotype came up a few times. V is TRBV4-2 and J is TRBJ2-5; possible D gene TRBD2, 5 bases. V lost 4 bases to trimming and J lost 2 bases, with 11 bases between them. CDR1 and CDR2 from the germline V gene are LGHNA and YNFKEQ. The CDR3 spans 14 residues. The CDR3 DNA sequence: TGTGCCAGCAGCCCGGTTGGAGGACAAGAGACCCAGTACTTC. Protein product: CASSPVGGQETQYF.

This clonotype was counted a single time. The chain employs TRBV4-1 and TRBJ1-2; D possibly corresponds to TRBD1 (5 bases). The V gene lost 3 bases and the J gene lost 2 bases, with 13 bases spanning the gap. Germline CDR1 MGHRA, CDR2 YSYEKL. The CDR3 totals 15 residues. The CDR3 DNA reads TGCGCCAGCAGCCAGTTTACTAGGGGAAACTATGGCTACACCTTC. This sequence encodes CASSQFTRGNYGYTF.

The J gene is TRBJ2-7, the V gene TRBV11-2; TRBD1 agrees at 7 bases. There are 15 residues in the CDR3. CDR1 is SGHAT, CDR2 FQNNGV, per germline. V dropped 4 bases and J dropped 3; count of bases not matched to a gene: 9. The chain's CDR3 is CASSSGTEIYYEQYF. DNA of the CDR3: TGTGCCAGCAGCTCCGGGACAGAAATTTACTACGAGCAGTACTTC. The full variable domain, rest sourced from reference TRBV11-2 and TRBJ2-7, is EAGVAQSPRYKIIEKRQSVAFWCNPISGHATLYWYQQILGQGPKLLIQFQNNGVVDDSQLPKDRFSAERLKGVDSTLKIQPAKLEDSAVYLCASSSGTEIYYEQYFGPGTRLTVT.

This clonotype occurred many times. The J gene is TRBJ2-1, the V gene TRBV28, with unresolved D. The CDR3 has 13 residues. The V gene's germline CDR1 is MDHEN and CDR2 SYDVKM. V lost 3 bases, J lost 8 bases, and 11 bases lay in between. The CDR3 region is CASSFPNTDEQFF. CDR3 coding DNA: TGTGCCAGCAGTTTTCCCAACACTGATGAGCAGTTCTTC.

This clonotype has at least ten counts. This sequence joins TRBV7-2 and TRBJ2-1, with a weak D call TRBD2 (6 bases). The length of the CDR3 is 14 residues. Trimming cost V 5 bases and J 4 bases, with 12 bases left between them. CDR1 and CDR2 (germline): SGHTA, FQGNSA. CDR3 amino acids: CASSLSGAYNEQFF. The DNA for the CDR3 is TGTGCCAGCAGCCTCTCGGGAGCGTACAATGAGCAGTTCTTC.

The chain is built from TRBV5-8 and TRBJ2-1, with 9 bases aligning to TRBD1. The CDR3 runs 15 residues. V dropped 5 bases and J dropped 4; count of bases not matched to a gene: 7. Germline V gene data show CDR1 as SGHTS and CDR2 as YDEGEE. DNA for the CDR3: TGTGCCAGCAGATATCCGGGACAGGGATACAATGAGCAGTTCTTC. Translated, it gives CASRYPGQGYNEQFF. The full variable domain, rest sourced from reference TRBV5-8 and TRBJ2-1, is EAGVTQSPTHLIKTRGQQATLRCSPISGHTSVYWYQQALGLGLQFLLWYDEGEERNRGNFPPRFSGRQFPNYSSELNVNALELEDSALYLCASRYPGQGYNEQFFGPGTRLTVL.

This clonotype came up a few times. This chain uses TRBV18 with TRBJ2-1, with 8 bases identical to TRBD1. Germline-derived CDR1 and CDR2 are KGHSH and LQKENI. Trimming removed 6 bases from V and 13 bases from J; junction bases left unmatched: 8. This CDR3 contains 12 residues. This CDR3 is CASSAPGTGQFF. The CDR3 region has the DNA TGTGCCAGCTCGGCCCCCGGGACAGGACAGTTCTTC.

This clonotype appeared a few times. The chain employs TRBV6-1 and TRBJ2-1; no clear D gene. This CDR3 has 16 amino acids. V gave up 6 bases and J gave up 5 bases, with 20 bases separating them. Looked up from germline, CDR1 is MNHNS and CDR2 is SASEGT. The CDR3: CASSPRTGHGNNEQFF. The CDR3 region has the DNA TGTGCCAGCAGCCCCCGCACCGGTCATGGCAACAATGAGCAGTTCTTC.